The 21 T cell receptor beta chains below all came from one sample that was sequenced in a study of blood T cell repertoires in COVID-19 (dated by TCRdb to 2018 to 2021). Libraries came from the immunoSEQ multiplex PCR assay. Held by TCRdb, this immuneACCESS table contains in-frame sequences only and omits some clones. Under half of the omission traces to an unresolved V gene where checked; the cause of the rest is unknown. Recorded for this sample are 200,000 to 250,000 clones; about 83% of them occurred a single time. Approximately 13% of the sample is taken by the ten largest. The sequencing input was peripheral blood. All receptors come from a man older than 75 with acute or convalescent COVID-19.

The chain joins TRBV7-9 to TRBJ1-4, with D unclear. The V and J ends lost 5 bases and 8 bases respectively, with 18 bases between them. The CDR3 is 15 residues long. Germline V gene lookup returns CDR1 SEHNR and CDR2 FQNEAQ (reference sequence). CDR3 amino acids: CASSPEGTSEEKLFF. The CDR3 coding sequence is TGTGCCAGCAGCCCTGAGGGAACTTCAGAGGAAAAACTGTTTTTT.

This clone was seen a few times. This chain connects TRBV18 to TRBJ2-7; 8 bases agree with TRBD2. Unmatched junction bases numbered 6, after V lost 5 bases and J lost 3 bases. The CDR3 covers 14 residues. From germline, CDR1 is KGHSH and CDR2 LQKENI. CDR3 coding DNA: TGTGCCAGCTCAGCGAGCGGGGGCCGCTACGAGCAGTACTTC. Translated: CASSASGGRYEQYF.

The rearrangement joins TRBV12-3 or TRBV12-4 to TRBJ2-7; perhaps TRBD1 as D (5 bases). The CDR3 extends over 13 amino acids. V lost 5 bases to trimming and J lost 1 base, with 9 bases between them. CDR3 loop: CASSPKGSYEQYF. The CDR3 bases are TGTGCCAGCAGTCCAAAGGGGTCCTACGAGCAGTACTTC.

The chain links TRBV19 to TRBJ1-1; D gene ambiguous. V lost 0 bases and J lost 5, with 7 bases in between. The CDR3 totals 13 residues. Per germline, CDR1 LNHDA and CDR2 SQIVND (reference sequence). CDR3 amino acids: CASSIDSSTEAFF. CDR3 in DNA: TGTGCCAGTAGTATAGATAGTTCAACTGAAGCTTTCTTT.

The CDR3 DNA follows: TGTGCCAGTCGGGACAGCTCCTATAATTCACCCCTCCACTTT. Residues: CASRDSSYNSPLHF. V gene TRBV7-2 combines with J gene TRBJ1-6, with 7 nucleotides matching TRBD1. Germline CDR1 and CDR2: SGHTA and FQGNSA. Trimming at V came to 9 bases and at J to 0 bases, leaving 2 bases not matched to a gene. This CDR3 region has 14 residues.

The CDR3 DNA reads TGCGCCAGCAGCACCGGGACAGGGAACCCCAAGCCCTACGAGCAGTACTTC. Protein: CASSTGTGNPKPYEQYF. The genes are TRBV5-1 and TRBJ2-7; 9 bases match TRBD1. The junction had 13 bases not matched to a gene; V was cut back by 4 bases and J by 2 bases. Germline CDR1 SGHRS, CDR2 YFSETQ. The CDR3 contains 17 residues.

This clone has a single count. J is TRBJ1-1 and V is TRBV4-1; 7 positions agree with TRBD1. The CDR3 contains 14 residues. With V trimmed by 4 bases and J by 0 bases, 2 bases remained unmatched. Germline-derived CDR1 and CDR2 are MGHRA and YSYEKL. In nucleotides, the CDR3 is TGCGCCAGCAGCCCACAGGGGTTGAACACTGAAGCTTTCTTT. Encoded protein: CASSPQGLNTEAFF.

This rearrangement joins TRBV27 to TRBJ1-6; D is unresolved. V dropped 0 bases and J dropped 6 bases, with 9 bases sitting between them. From germline, CDR1 is MNHEY and CDR2 SMNVEV (reference sequence). This CDR3 has 15 residues. CDR3 residues: CASSLSRQANSPLHF. The CDR3 coding sequence is TGTGCCAGCAGTTTATCAAGACAAGCTAATTCACCCCTCCACTTT.

The rearrangement uses TRBV7-2 and TRBJ2-7; 9 bases fit TRBD2. Losses at the gene ends were 3 bases for V and 2 bases for J; bases not matched to a gene: 5. The CDR3 loop spans 15 amino acids. The germline gives CDR1 SGHTA, CDR2 FQGNSA. The CDR3 loop reads CASSLERGATYEQYF. CDR3 sequence (DNA): TGTGCCAGCAGCTTGGAGCGGGGGGCTACCTACGAGCAGTACTTC.

The chain couples TRBV19 to TRBJ1-1, with 11 bases lining up with TRBD1. The CDR3 covers 13 residues. From germline, CDR1 is LNHDA and CDR2 SQIVND (reference sequence). The J segment lost 12 bases and the V segment lost 0 bases, leaving 3 bases of the junction unmatched. The chain's CDR3 is CASSIDGTGGTFF. Here the CDR3 DNA reads TGTGCCAGTAGTATAGATGGGACAGGGGGAACTTTCTTT.

V gene TRBV4-3 combines with J gene TRBJ1-4, with 9 bases that match TRBD1. Trimming removed 2 bases from V and 6 bases from J; junction bases left unmatched: 4. The germline V gene has CDR1 LGHNA and CDR2 YSLEER. This CDR3 contains 15 residues. This CDR3 reads CASSQTTGGDEKLFF. The CDR3 nucleotides read TGCGCCAGCAGCCAAACGACAGGGGGTGATGAAAAACTGTTTTTT.

The chain couples TRBV28 to TRBJ2-7, with 8 bases lining up with TRBD1. The V gene end was trimmed by 5 bases and the J gene end by 4 bases; junction bases not matched to a gene: 7. In germline, CDR1 is MDHEN, CDR2 SYDVKM. The CDR3 has 14 amino acids. DNA of the CDR3: TGTGCCAGCAGTCGACAGGGGATTTCGTACGAGCAGTACTTC. Amino acids: CASSRQGISYEQYF.

CDR3 nucleotides: TGTGCCAGCAGCTTTATCTCCCTAGCCCGGGACAGGGTGGGGAAGCAGTACTTC. Protein: CASSFISLARDRVGKQYF. J is TRBJ2-7 and V is TRBV11-2, with 9 bases that match TRBD1. The CDR3 consists of 18 residues. Trimming cost V 3 bases and J 8 bases; bases outside gene matches: 20. The germline V gene encodes CDR1 SGHAT and CDR2 FQNNGV.

The V call is TRBV5-1, the J call TRBJ2-3; D perhaps matches TRBD2 (5 bases). The CDR3 contains 14 residues. CDR1 SGHRS and CDR2 YFSETQ come from the germline V gene. The V gene lost 5 bases and the J gene lost 4 bases, with 14 bases spanning the gap. This CDR3 reads CASRDPGVADTQYF. CDR3 sequence (DNA): TGCGCCAGCAGAGACCCCGGGGTGGCAGATACGCAGTATTTT.

The V call is TRBV2, the J call TRBJ2-3; D remains unclear. V lost 4 bases and J 7 bases, leaving 9 bases between the germline ends. Germline CDR1 reads SNHLY; CDR2 reads FYNNEI. The CDR3 is 12 residues long. The CDR3 protein is CASSGTTYTQYF. The CDR3, as DNA: TGTGCCAGCAGTGGAACTACCTATACGCAGTATTTT.

This chain's CDR3 is CASGGGFNEKLFF. CDR3 DNA: TGTGCCAGCGGGGGAGGATTTAATGAAAAACTGTTTTTT. The V gene is TRBV6-5, the J gene TRBJ1-4; the D gene is possibly TRBD1 (5 bases). CDR3 length: 13 residues. Trimming shortened V by 8 bases and J by 4 bases, and 11 bases separated the two germline ends. Germline V lookup: CDR1 MNHEY, CDR2 SVGAGI.

V gene TRBV6-6 combines with J gene TRBJ1-1; D unclear. The germline V gene encodes CDR1 MNHNY and CDR2 SVGAGI (reference sequence). Trimming stripped 7 bases from V and 4 bases from J, with 13 bases between. CDR3 size: 13 residues. CDR3 region: CASTEQRVTEAFF. DNA of the CDR3: TGTGCCAGCACGGAACAGAGAGTCACTGAAGCTTTCTTT.

The V call is TRBV4-1, the J call TRBJ1-1; a possible D gene is TRBD1 (5 bases). The CDR3 is 16 amino acids. With 2 bases removed from V and 1 base from J, the gap between germline ends came to 14 bases. Germline assignment: CDR1 MGHRA and CDR2 YSYEKL. The DNA of the CDR3 is TGCGCCAGCAGCCAAAGGGACTTCCACCCGAACACTGAAGCTTTCTTT. The encoded protein is CASSQRDFHPNTEAFF.

This chain links TRBV27 with TRBJ2-7; 13 bases map to TRBD2. Trimming removed 6 bases from V and 3 bases from J; junction bases left unmatched: 5. The CDR3 has 15 residues. Germline V gene sequence: CDR1 MNHEY, CDR2 SMNVEV (reference sequence). In nucleotides, the CDR3 is TGTGCCAGCAGGAGGCGGACTAGCGGGAGCTACGAGCAGTACTTC. It yields the protein CASRRRTSGSYEQYF.

The V call is TRBV28, the J call TRBJ1-6, with D uncertain. Deletions cut 5 bases from V and 13 bases from J, with 9 bases between. Per the germline V gene, CDR1 is MDHEN and CDR2 is SYDVKM. CDR3 length: 11 amino acids. The CDR3 nucleotides read TGTGCCAGCAGTAGAGGTTCCCCCCTCCACTTT. Translating it yields CASSRGSPLHF.

This chain connects TRBV2 to TRBJ2-5; 10 bases match TRBD1. The germline V gene encodes CDR1 SNHLY and CDR2 FYNNEI. CDR3 size: 14 residues. V was pared by 8 bases and J by 2 bases, with 5 bases of the junction left unmatched. The CDR3 nucleotides are TGTGCCAGCTGGGGACAGGGGATACAAGAGACCCAGTACTTC. It specifies CASWGQGIQETQYF. Full variable domain (remainder filled in from reference TRBV2 and TRBJ2-5): EPEVTQTPSHQVTQMGQEVILRCVPISNHLYFYWYRQILGQKVEFLVSFYNNEISEKSEIFDDQFSVERPDGSNFTLKIRSTKLEDSAMYFCASWGQGIQETQYFGPGTRLLVL.